The sequence of this TCR beta chain was determined in a study of blood T cell repertoires in COVID-19. Across the whole study: Both acute and convalescent COVID-19 samples were obtained from the United States, Italy and Spain. T cells, B-cell-depleted T cells, or PBMCs supplied cDNA or gDNA.

Using immunoSEQ multiplex PCR, the repertoire was profiled, and TCRdb retains in-frame clones only, with some absent. The data show 250,000 to 400,000 clones, 85% to 90% seen once. V trimming: 4 bases; J trimming: 3 bases; junction bases outside the gene matches: 20. CDR3 length equals 20 residues. Germline V gives CDR1 MDHEN, CDR2 SYDVKM. Enrollment of patients from Seattle took place during active infection, with longitudinal follow-up. This TCR was sampled from a woman between 25 and 40 years old with COVID-19, enrolled during active disease. Sequencing was done on a sample of peripheral blood. J is TRBJ2-2 and V is TRBV28; 7 positions agree with TRBD2. The CDR3 sequence is CASSYPSPAGDVLDTGELFF. The CDR3 DNA follows: TGTGCCAGCAGTTACCCGAGTCCCGCGGGAGATGTTTTGGACACCGGGGAGCTGTTTTTT. The variable domain in full, with the rest retrieved from reference TRBV28 and TRBJ2-2, is DVKVTQSSRYLVKRTGEKVFLECVQDMDHENMFWYRQDPGLGLRLIYFSYDVKMKEKGDIPEGYSVSREKKERFSLILESASTNQTSMYLCASSYPSPAGDVLDTGELFFGEGSRLTVL.